Listed here are 26 T cell receptor beta chains from one sample, sequenced in a study of cytomegalovirus exposure and HLA in healthy donors. PCR amplification relied on 60 Vbeta primers (plus 13 Jbeta primers). Only in-frame clones appear in the TCRdb table, and some are missing; sequencing was by immunoSEQ multiplex PCR. The data show roughly 140,000 clones, 79% seen once. Sequencing was performed on PBMCs. Receptors were obtained from a woman aged 40 to 49 in good health and CMV-seropositive.

This clone was counted a few times. The J gene is TRBJ1-1, the V gene TRBV29-1; 7 bases map to TRBD1. The CDR3 runs to 13 residues. The V gene end was trimmed by 6 bases and the J gene end by 0 bases; junction bases not matched to a gene: 4. Germline V lookup: CDR1 SQVTM, CDR2 ANQGSEA. The DNA of the CDR3 is TGCAGCGTAGGACAGGTGTTGAACACTGAAGCTTTCTTT. Protein: CSVGQVLNTEAFF.

V gene TRBV10-2 combines with J gene TRBJ1-1; maybe TRBD1 (5 bases). Germline CDR1 is WSHSY and CDR2 is SAAADI. CDR3 length equals 13 residues. Trimming took off 4 bases at V and 1 base at J, with 7 bases between the two ends. For the CDR3, the DNA is TGCGCCAGCAGTGGACAGCCGAACACTGAAGCTTTCTTT. Its protein product is CASSGQPNTEAFF.

The gene calls are TRBV5-5 and TRBJ1-1, with no clear D. CDR1 and CDR2 (germline): SGHKS, YYEKEE (reference sequence). Trimming left V 2 bases short and J 8 bases short, with 16 bases between. The CDR3 has 14 residues. Here the CDR3 reads CASSFNPQYGEAFF. In nucleotides, the CDR3 is TGTGCCAGCAGCTTCAACCCCCAGTACGGGGAAGCTTTCTTT.

This chain uses TRBV19 with TRBJ2-7, with TRBD2 matching over 8 bases. V dropped 3 bases and J dropped 1; count of bases not matched to a gene: 5. Germline CDR1 LNHDA, CDR2 SQIVND (reference sequence). The CDR3 is 15 amino acids. CDR3 DNA: TGTGCCAGTAGTATCCGGGGGGGGAATTCCTACGAGCAGTACTTC. Its translation is CASSIRGGNSYEQYF.

J is TRBJ1-6 and V is TRBV28, with 7 bases lining up with TRBD1. CDR3 size: 15 residues. The germline CDR1 and CDR2 sequences are MDHEN and SYDVKM. V shed 6 bases and J 12 bases; nucleotides not matched to a gene: 14. The CDR3 DNA follows: TGTGCCAGCAGACCTGGGACAGAAGATATCGGACCCCTCCACTTT. It encodes CASRPGTEDIGPLHF.

The chain uses TRBV27 and TRBJ1-2; D is uncertain. CDR1 MNHEY and CDR2 SMNVEV come from the germline V gene (reference sequence). The CDR3 extends over 15 amino acids. V was pared by 6 bases and J by 4 bases, with 18 bases between. CDR3 in DNA: TGTGCCAGCAGCCGCACCCCCCCGGCGGCCTATGGCTACACCTTC. This sequence encodes CASSRTPPAAYGYTF.

This chain joins TRBV9 and TRBJ2-5, with a weak D call TRBD1 (5 bases). The CDR3 contains 16 residues. Germline-derived CDR1 and CDR2 are SGDLS and YYNGEE. The ends were cut back, 4 bases at V and 5 bases at J, with 21 bases in the middle. The CDR3 sequence is CASSPSLGLRKETQYF. The CDR3 DNA sequence: TGTGCCAGCAGCCCCTCTTTGGGGCTTCGAAAGGAGACCCAGTACTTC.

In this sample, this clone turned up a few times. The gene calls are TRBV7-9 and TRBJ1-4; TRBD1 aligns across 8 bases. V was clipped by 5 bases and J by 8 bases; unmatched bases: 4. This CDR3 region has 13 residues. In germline, CDR1 is SEHNR, CDR2 FQNEAQ (reference sequence). The CDR3 DNA reads TGTGCCAGCAGCACAGGGGGAGGGGAAAAACTGTTTTTT. Translation: CASSTGGGEKLFF.

This chain uses TRBV18 with TRBJ2-3, with 9 nucleotides matching TRBD2. Losses at the gene ends were 7 bases for V and 4 bases for J; bases not matched to a gene: 6. The CDR3 spans 14 residues. In germline, CDR1 is KGHSH, CDR2 LQKENI. CDR3 nucleotide sequence: TGTGCCAGCTGCAGGACTAGCGAGTCAGATACGCAGTATTTT. Encoded protein: CASCRTSESDTQYF.

The chain is built from TRBV9 and TRBJ2-1, with D possibly TRBD1 on 7 matching bases. This CDR3 spans 14 amino acids. Germline V gene data show CDR1 as SGDLS and CDR2 as YYNGEE. V lost 1 base and J lost 6, with 11 bases in between. The CDR3 nucleotides read TGTGCCAGCAGCGTAAGGCAGGGGGGCAATGAGCAGTTCTTC. Its protein is CASSVRQGGNEQFF.

Worth noting for this clone: The CDR3 carries no conserved terminal phenylalanine or tryptophan, so it likely arises from a read error. No DNA is shown, since the ends of the CDR3 on it are uncertain; the CDR3 is the one TCRdb lists. V gene TRBV30 combines with J gene TRBJ1-2; the DNA was not used to check the table's D call, TRBD1. The germline gives CDR1 GTSNPN, CDR2 SVGIG (reference sequence). Inclusive of both ends, the CDR3 amounts to 12 amino acids. The CDR3 loop reads CAWSVGQGSLRC.

The V gene is TRBV7-2, the J gene TRBJ2-5; 9 nucleotides align to TRBD2. V lost 1 base to trimming and J lost 3 bases; unmatched junction nucleotides: 9. CDR1 and CDR2 (germline): SGHTA, FQGNSA. The CDR3 length is 17 residues. CDR3 in amino acids: CASSLGGGGGAEETQYF. For the CDR3, the DNA is TGTGCCAGCAGCTTAGGAGGGGGCGGGGGGGCCGAAGAGACCCAGTACTTC.

The rearrangement links TRBV15 to TRBJ2-7, with D perhaps TRBD1 (6 bases). The germline gives CDR1 LNHNV, CDR2 YYDKDF (reference sequence). This CDR3 has 16 amino acids. Deletions cut 2 bases from V and 4 bases from J, with 18 bases between. CDR3 nucleotides: TGTGCCACCAGCAGAAACGAGGGGCAGAGGGGGTACGAGCAGTACTTC. Translating it yields CATSRNEGQRGYEQYF.

The chain couples TRBV2 to TRBJ1-5; D not resolved. The ends were cut back, 4 bases at V and 0 bases at J, with 10 bases in the middle. This CDR3 has 15 amino acids. CDR1 is SNHLY and CDR2 is FYNNEI in the germline V gene. CDR3 DNA: TGTGCCAGCAGTGTCACATCCTTTAGCAATCAGCCCCAGCATTTT. Amino acid sequence: CASSVTSFSNQPQHF. The whole variable domain, remainder taken from reference TRBV2 and TRBJ1-5, is EPEVTQTPSHQVTQMGQEVILRCVPISNHLYFYWYRQILGQKVEFLVSFYNNEISEKSEIFDDQFSVERPDGSNFTLKIRSTKLEDSAMYFCASSVTSFSNQPQHFGDGTRLSIL.

The genes are TRBV2 and TRBJ2-3, with 8 bases that match TRBD2. The germline V gene encodes CDR1 SNHLY and CDR2 FYNNEI. There are 14 residues in the CDR3. With 4 bases clipped from V and 5 bases from J, the junction kept 5 bases outside the gene matches. CDR3 loop: CASSAPSGGDTQYF. DNA for the CDR3: TGTGCCAGCAGTGCCCCCAGCGGGGGAGATACGCAGTATTTT. The full variable domain, rest sourced from reference TRBV2 and TRBJ2-3, is EPEVTQTPSHQVTQMGQEVILRCVPISNHLYFYWYRQILGQKVEFLVSFYNNEISEKSEIFDDQFSVERPDGSNFTLKIRSTKLEDSAMYFCASSAPSGGDTQYFGPGTRLTVL.

The V gene is TRBV11-3, the J gene TRBJ2-2; D ambiguous. Germline lookup yields CDR1 SGHNT and CDR2 YENEEA. CDR3 length: 14 amino acids. V lost 1 base to trimming and J lost 3 bases, with 6 bases between them. The CDR3 reads CASSLGTDTGELFF. The DNA for the CDR3 is TGTGCCAGCAGCTTAGGAACGGACACCGGGGAGCTGTTTTTT.

The rearrangement links TRBV2 to TRBJ1-4, with D maybe TRBD1 (6 bases). The CDR3 has 16 residues. Germline V CDR1 and CDR2: SNHLY, FYNNEI. The V end was cut by 3 bases, the J end by 3 bases, with 14 bases between. The CDR3 here is CASSEWGHGANEKLFF. The DNA for the CDR3 is TGTGCCAGCAGTGAGTGGGGGCACGGGGCTAATGAAAAACTGTTTTTT.

V gene TRBV2 combines with J gene TRBJ2-2; D uncertain. V dropped 2 bases and J dropped 8 bases, with 6 bases sitting between them. Germline lookup yields CDR1 SNHLY and CDR2 FYNNEI. The CDR3 loop spans 12 amino acids. CDR3 nucleotide sequence: TGTGCCAGCAGTGAAATGAGAGGGGAGCTGTTTTTT. It codes for CASSEMRGELFF.

This clone was counted between two and nine times. V gene TRBV7-6 combines with J gene TRBJ2-5; tentative D call: TRBD2 (5 bases). This CDR3 spans 13 amino acids. Trimming stripped 1 base from V and 5 bases from J, with 8 bases between. Germline V gene data show CDR1 as SGHVS and CDR2 as FNYEAQ. In DNA form, the CDR3 reads TGTGCCAGCAGCTTAGGGAGGCGGGAGACCCAGTACTTC. Protein product: CASSLGRRETQYF.

The chain combines TRBV4-1 with TRBJ1-4, with a tentative D call TRBD1 (5 bases). This CDR3 region has 15 residues. With 0 bases removed from V and 6 bases from J, the gap between germline ends came to 11 bases. Germline V gives CDR1 MGHRA, CDR2 YSYEKL. The CDR3 nucleotides read TGCGCCAGCAGCCAAGATGGGGCAGTTGATGAAAAACTGTTTTTT. Protein product: CASSQDGAVDEKLFF.

The chain employs TRBV27 and TRBJ2-1; 8 bases line up with TRBD2. The CDR3 has 16 residues. Germline V gene sequence: CDR1 MNHEY, CDR2 SMNVEV (reference sequence). Trimming at V came to 7 bases and at J to 8 bases, leaving 16 bases not matched to a gene. CDR3 loop: CASTYLGERGSYEQFF. CDR3 in DNA: TGTGCCAGCACCTACCTTGGGGAGCGGGGGAGTTATGAGCAGTTCTTC.

The chain employs TRBV10-3 and TRBJ2-7; weak D call: TRBD1 (6 bases). The V end was cut by 0 bases, the J end by 4 bases, with 16 bases between. This CDR3 spans 16 amino acids. The germline gives CDR1 ENHRY, CDR2 SYGVKD. The CDR3 loop reads CAISESKAQGQYEQYF. CDR3 nucleotides: TGTGCCATCAGTGAGTCGAAGGCTCAGGGGCAGTACGAGCAGTACTTC.

V gene TRBV7-2 combines with J gene TRBJ1-1; D is uncertain. Germline V gene sequence: CDR1 SGHTA, CDR2 FQGNSA. This CDR3 is 13 amino acids long. Trimming left V 7 bases short and J 9 bases short, with 18 bases between. CDR3 loop: CASTPVLAVQAFF. The CDR3 DNA follows: TGTGCCAGCACGCCCGTACTCGCGGTCCAAGCTTTCTTT.

The chain uses TRBV7-3 and TRBJ2-5; a possible D gene is TRBD1 (5 bases). Germline V gene lookup returns CDR1 SGHTA and CDR2 FQGTGA. This CDR3 contains 14 residues. V shed 5 bases and J shed 2 bases, with 12 bases lying between them. CDR3 loop: CASSPGQPQETQYF. Here the CDR3 DNA reads TGTGCCAGCAGCCCAGGACAACCACAAGAGACCCAGTACTTC.

The V and J genes are TRBV6-1 and TRBJ2-1; tentative D call: TRBD2 (6 bases). Trimming cost V 3 bases and J 7 bases, with 16 bases left between them. CDR3 size: 15 residues. In germline, CDR1 is MNHNS, CDR2 SASEGT. The CDR3: CASSEDYAVGNEQFF. For the CDR3, the DNA is TGTGCCAGCAGTGAGGACTACGCGGTCGGTAATGAGCAGTTCTTC.

This clone was counted between two and nine times. The rearrangement uses TRBV6-1 and TRBJ2-5; 7 positions agree with TRBD2. Germline V gives CDR1 MNHNS, CDR2 SASEGT. CDR3 size: 13 residues. V lost 2 bases to trimming and J lost 5 bases; unmatched junction nucleotides: 2. CDR3 region: CASSETSVETQYF. In DNA, the CDR3 is TGTGCCAGCAGTGAAACTAGCGTCGAGACCCAGTACTTC.